These 29 T cell receptor beta chains were all obtained from the same sample, sequenced in a study of blood T cell repertoires in COVID-19. Libraries were prepared by immunoSEQ multiplex PCR; TCRdb keeps only in-frame clonotypes and omits some of them. Of approximately 170,000 clones listed, 79% are singletons. Material: PBMCs or T cells enriched from blood (not recorded which). Source of these receptors: a woman between 65 and 79 years old in a cohort exposed to, infected with or recovered from COVID-19 (not recorded which).

The chain is built from TRBV4-2 and TRBJ1-4, with D hard to call. This CDR3 has 18 residues. The V end lost 0 bases, the J end lost 0 bases, and 14 bases lay between the germline ends. Germline V gene sequence: CDR1 LGHNA, CDR2 YNFKEQ. Here the CDR3 DNA reads TGTGCCAGCAGCCAAGATAGGCCAGTGGGCGCAACTAATGAAAAACTGTTTTTT. It yields the protein CASSQDRPVGATNEKLFF.

CDR3 in DNA: TGTGCCAGCACGAAGACAGGGGGCTCCTACAATGAGCAGTTCTTC. Translation gives CASTKTGGSYNEQFF. V and J are TRBV7-2 and TRBJ2-1; 9 nucleotides align to TRBD1. Germline V gene lookup returns CDR1 SGHTA and CDR2 FQGNSA. Unmatched junction bases numbered 4, after V lost 7 bases and J lost 0 bases. CDR3 length: 15 amino acids.

This clone was counted between two and nine times. This chain links TRBV3-1 (or the pseudogene TRBV3-2) with TRBJ2-7; D perhaps matches TRBD1 (5 bases). V gave up 4 bases and J gave up 4 bases, with 11 bases separating them. CDR1 is LGHDT and CDR2 is YNNKEL in the germline V gene (reference sequence). CDR3 size: 13 residues. For the CDR3, the DNA is TGTGCCAGCAGCCTTGCGCAGGGTTACGAGCAGTACTTC. Its protein product is CASSLAQGYEQYF.

In this sample, this clone turned up once. CDR3 residues: CASSLGTSGRAYEQYF. DNA for the CDR3: TGCGCCAGCAGCTTGGGGACTAGCGGGAGGGCCTACGAGCAGTACTTC. This rearrangement joins TRBV5-1 to TRBJ2-7; 15 nucleotides match TRBD2. The junction had 0 bases not matched to a gene; V was cut back by 0 bases and J by 2 bases. Germline lookup yields CDR1 SGHRS and CDR2 YFSETQ. This CDR3 is 16 amino acids long. Variable domain in full (rest from reference TRBV5-1 and TRBJ2-7): KAGVTQTPRYLIKTRGQQVTLSCSPISGHRSVSWYQQTPGQGLQFLFEYFSETQRNKGNFPGRFSGRQFSNSRSEMNVSTLELGDSALYLCASSLGTSGRAYEQYFGPGTRLTVT.

This clone has more than one count but fewer than ten. This sequence joins TRBV29-1 and TRBJ2-3; 8 bases map to TRBD2. Trimming at V came to 4 bases and at J to 0 bases, leaving 6 bases not matched to a gene. CDR1 is SQVTM and CDR2 is ANQGSEA in the germline V gene. There are 15 residues in the CDR3. The CDR3 region has the DNA TGCAGCGTTGGTAGCGGGGCAATTAGCACAGATACGCAGTATTTT. Translation: CSVGSGAISTDTQYF.

The chain employs TRBV6-5 and TRBJ2-7, with D maybe TRBD2 (5 bases). This CDR3 spans 15 amino acids. The germline CDR1 and CDR2 sequences are MNHEY and SVGAGI. V shed 6 bases and J shed 0 bases, with 15 bases lying between them. The CDR3 reads CASSFNSGDSYEQYF. The CDR3 coding sequence is TGTGCCAGCAGCTTCAATTCCGGGGACTCCTACGAGCAGTACTTC.

This chain links TRBV5-1 with TRBJ1-1; no definite D call. The CDR3 is 13 residues long. The V end lost 4 bases, the J end lost 5 bases, and 12 bases lay between the germline ends. CDR1 SGHRS and CDR2 YFSETQ come from the germline V gene. The CDR3 reads CASSLNSGTEAFF. The CDR3 region has the DNA TGCGCCAGCAGCCTAAACAGTGGAACTGAAGCTTTCTTT.

V gene TRBV7-9 combines with J gene TRBJ2-7; D may be TRBD2 (6 bases). Trimming left V 2 bases short and J 2 bases short, with 16 bases between. The CDR3 spans 16 residues. Germline CDR1 SEHNR, CDR2 FQNEAQ (reference sequence). CDR3 protein: CASSLWAAGTTYEQYF. The CDR3, as DNA: TGTGCCAGCAGCTTATGGGCAGCGGGTACTACCTACGAGCAGTACTTC.

The V gene is TRBV7-8, the J gene TRBJ2-5, with 8 nucleotides matching TRBD1. Germline CDR1 reads SGHVS; CDR2 reads FQNEAQ. With V trimmed by 5 bases and J by 5 bases, 10 bases remained unmatched. CDR3 size: 15 residues. Written as DNA, the CDR3 is TGTGCCAGCAGCGTTGATCGACAGGGGAGGGAGACCCAGTACTTC. Protein sequence: CASSVDRQGRETQYF.

In this sample, this clone turned up once. The chain recombines TRBV19 with TRBJ2-1; 12 bases are a match to TRBD2. With 5 bases clipped from V and 7 bases from J, the junction kept 15 bases outside the gene matches. Germline values: CDR1 LNHDA, CDR2 SQIVND (reference sequence). This CDR3 region has 18 residues. The CDR3 sequence: CASSPIGPSGRAANEQFF. Here the CDR3 DNA reads TGTGCCAGTAGTCCAATCGGACCTAGCGGGAGGGCGGCAAATGAGCAGTTCTTC. The whole variable domain, filled in from reference TRBV19 and TRBJ2-1, reads DGGITQSPKYLFRKEGQNVTLSCEQNLNHDAMYWYRQDPGQGLRLIYYSQIVNDFQKGDIAEGYSVSREKKESFPLTVTSAQKNPTAFYLCASSPIGPSGRAANEQFFGPGTRLTVL.

The V and J genes are TRBV18 and TRBJ1-3; D is unclear. Germline V gives CDR1 KGHSH, CDR2 LQKENI. Trimming pared 2 bases from V and 2 bases from J, leaving 7 bases between. This CDR3 contains 14 residues. The DNA for the CDR3 is TGTGCCAGCTCACCAACGCCAGCTGGAAACACCATATATTTT. This gives the protein CASSPTPAGNTIYF. The full variable domain, its missing parts supplied by reference TRBV18 and TRBJ1-3, is NAGVMQNPRHLVRRRGQEARLRCSPMKGHSHVYWYRQLPEEGLKFMVYLQKENIIDESGMPKERFSAEFPKEGPSILRIQQVVRGDSAAYFCASSPTPAGNTIYFGEGSWLTVV.

A note on this clone: The sample holds other DNA sequences that translate to the same CDR3. The chain has TRBV30 and TRBJ2-7; possibly TRBD1 for D (7 bases). V lost 4 bases and J 4 bases, leaving 8 bases between the germline ends. The CDR3 covers 11 residues. From germline, CDR1 is GTSNPN and CDR2 SVGIG (reference sequence). The CDR3 is CAWTGGYEQYF. The CDR3 DNA follows: TGTGCCTGGACAGGGGGGTACGAGCAGTACTTC.

This chain connects TRBV4-1 to TRBJ2-1; 7 nucleotides agree with TRBD1. Losses at the gene ends were 0 bases for V and 6 bases for J; bases not matched to a gene: 8. The CDR3 is 16 residues long. CDR1 and CDR2 from the germline V gene are MGHRA and YSYEKL. The CDR3 region is CASSQDRGQRGNEQFF. The CDR3 bases are TGCGCCAGCAGCCAAGACAGGGGACAGAGAGGCAATGAGCAGTTCTTC.

The sample holds one count of this clone. This sequence joins TRBV9 and TRBJ2-7; D unresolved. V shed 0 bases and J shed 2 bases, with 12 bases lying between them. The CDR3 is 15 amino acids. The V gene's germline CDR1 is SGDLS and CDR2 YYNGEE. The CDR3 loop reads CASSVAGGSTYEQYF. CDR3 sequence (DNA): TGTGCCAGCAGCGTAGCTGGCGGTTCGACCTACGAGCAGTACTTC.

The V call is TRBV6-5, the J call TRBJ1-2; 7 bases align to TRBD1. The CDR3 runs 14 residues. J was trimmed by 7 bases and V by 0 bases; bases with no gene match: 5. CDR1 MNHEY and CDR2 SVGAGI come from the germline V gene. The CDR3 bases are TGTGCCAGCAGTTACTCGACAGGGTATTCTGGCTACACCTTC. Translated, it gives CASSYSTGYSGYTF.

The rearrangement joins TRBV4-2 to TRBJ1-5; D is unclear. The CDR3 contains 13 residues. Germline V CDR1 and CDR2: LGHNA, YNFKEQ. V was pared by 0 bases and J by 6 bases, with 6 bases between. The CDR3 bases are TGTGCCAGCAGCCAAGATCGCGGTCAGCCCCAGCATTTT. Protein: CASSQDRGQPQHF.

A few counts support this clone. The genes are TRBV10-3 and TRBJ1-5, with D tentatively TRBD1 (5 bases). V was cut by 4 bases and J by 5 bases, with 12 bases left in between. The CDR3 loop spans 14 amino acids. Looked up from germline, CDR1 is ENHRY and CDR2 is SYGVKD. The CDR3, as DNA: TGTGCCATCAGTGTGGCCCCGGGGGATCAGCCCCAGCATTTT. This codes for CAISVAPGDQPQHF.

DNA of the CDR3: TGTGCCAGCAGCCCCCTCTCCTGGACTAGCGGGAGGAATGAGCAGTTCTTC. Amino acids: CASSPLSWTSGRNEQFF. This chain joins TRBV7-9 and TRBJ2-1, with TRBD2 matching over 14 bases. From germline, CDR1 is SEHNR and CDR2 FQNEAQ (reference sequence). V shed 5 bases and J 7 bases; nucleotides not matched to a gene: 10. The CDR3 extends over 17 amino acids.

V and J are TRBV11-3 and TRBJ1-2; a possible D gene is TRBD1 (6 bases). Germline CDR1 is SGHNT and CDR2 is YENEEA. The CDR3 sequence is 16 residues long. Trimming pared 3 bases from V and 0 bases from J, leaving 14 bases between. The CDR3, as DNA: TGTGCCAGCAGCTTGGGTCAGGGGACCCCTAACTATGGCTACACCTTC. Translation gives CASSLGQGTPNYGYTF.

This rearrangement joins TRBV15 to TRBJ1-1; D gene uncertain. V shed 3 bases and J shed 5 bases, with 10 bases lying between them. Germline V CDR1 and CDR2: LNHNV, YYDKDF (reference sequence). This CDR3 is built from 13 residues. CDR3 sequence (DNA): TGTGCCACCAGCAGCCAATATCGGACTGAAGCTTTCTTT. Its translation is CATSSQYRTEAFF.

The chain's CDR3 is CASSLETENSPLHF. The CDR3 DNA is TGTGCCAGCAGTTTGGAGACGGAAAATTCACCCCTCCACTTT. The chain carries TRBV28 and TRBJ1-6; no clear D. CDR3 length equals 14 residues. Trimming removed 3 bases at V and 7 bases at J, with 10 bases between. Germline V gene sequence: CDR1 MDHEN, CDR2 SYDVKM.

This clone has just one count. The genes are TRBV27 and TRBJ1-2, with TRBD1 identical over 9 bases. The V gene's germline CDR1 is MNHEY and CDR2 SMNVEV (reference sequence). This CDR3 is 19 amino acids long. Unmatched junction bases numbered 16, after V lost 0 bases and J lost 5 bases. CDR3 nucleotide sequence: TGTGCCAGCAGTTTATCCACAGTGTGGCGGGACAGGGTAGGTTATGGCTACACCTTC. It specifies CASSLSTVWRDRVGYGYTF.

The V gene is TRBV7-3, the J gene TRBJ1-6; TRBD1 matches at 10 bases. The CDR3 sequence is 14 residues long. CDR1 is SGHTA and CDR2 is FQGTGA in the germline V gene. V lost 5 bases, J lost 9 bases, and 4 bases stayed unmatched. CDR3 sequence reads: CASSLTGGGSPLHF. The CDR3 DNA follows: TGTGCCAGCAGCCTGACAGGGGGCGGTTCACCCCTCCACTTT.

The chain carries TRBV7-9 and TRBJ1-3, with a possible D match to TRBD1 (6 bases). Deletions cut 5 bases from V and 1 base from J, with 24 bases between. Germline CDR1 and CDR2: SEHNR and FQNEAQ (reference sequence). CDR3 length equals 19 residues. CDR3: CASSHNGDTLRPSGNTIYF. In DNA, the CDR3 is TGTGCCAGCAGCCACAATGGGGACACACTCAGGCCGTCTGGAAACACCATATATTTT. The full variable domain, completed using reference TRBV7-9 and TRBJ1-3, is DTGVSQNPRHKITKRGQNVTFRCDPISEHNRLYWYRQTLGQGPEFLTYFQNEAQLEKSRLLSDRFSAERPKGSFSTLEIQRTEQGDSAMYLCASSHNGDTLRPSGNTIYFGEGSWLTVV.

This rearrangement joins TRBV14 to TRBJ2-1; 16 bases match TRBD2. This CDR3 has 18 residues. J was trimmed by 0 bases and V by 6 bases; bases with no gene match: 5. Germline lookup yields CDR1 SGHDN and CDR2 FVKESK. The CDR3, as DNA: TGTGCCAGCAGGGGACTAGCGGGAGGGCCCCACTCCTACAATGAGCAGTTCTTC. Translated: CASRGLAGGPHSYNEQFF.

The chain employs TRBV11-1 and TRBJ2-1; possibly TRBD1 for D (5 bases). The CDR3 runs 15 residues. CDR1 and CDR2 from the germline V gene are SGHAT and FQDESV (reference sequence). V dropped 1 base and J dropped 5 bases, with 12 bases sitting between them. The CDR3 DNA reads TGTGCCAGCAGCTTAGGGCAGGGTAAAAACAATGAGCAGTTCTTC. It translates to CASSLGQGKNNEQFF.

This chain joins TRBV15 and TRBJ2-1; 10 nucleotides match TRBD2. The CDR3 is made up of 16 amino acids. Trimming removed 3 bases from V and 7 bases from J; junction bases left unmatched: 9. Germline V gives CDR1 LNHNV, CDR2 YYDKDF (reference sequence). CDR3 sequence reads: CATSSWTSGEGNEQFF. The DNA of the CDR3 is TGTGCCACCAGCAGCTGGACTAGCGGAGAGGGGAATGAGCAGTTCTTC. Based on the CDR3 plus reference TRBV15 and TRBJ2-1, the full variable domain is DAMVIQNPRYQVTQFGKPVTLSCSQTLNHNVMYWYQQKSSQAPKLLFHYYDKDFNNEADTPDNFQSRRPNTSFCFLDIRSPGLGDTAMYLCATSSWTSGEGNEQFFGPGTRLTVL.

This clone was seen only a few times. V gene TRBV9 combines with J gene TRBJ1-1; a possible D gene is TRBD1 (5 bases). There are 14 residues in the CDR3. CDR1 and CDR2 (germline): SGDLS, YYNGEE. The ends were cut back, 0 bases at V and 5 bases at J, with 11 bases in the middle. The CDR3 is CASSVVEGKTEAFF. DNA for the CDR3: TGTGCCAGCAGCGTAGTGGAGGGGAAGACTGAAGCTTTCTTT. Full variable domain (remainder filled in from reference TRBV9 and TRBJ1-1): DSGVTQTPKHLITATGQRVTLRCSPRSGDLSVYWYQQSLDQGLQFLIQYYNGEERAKGNILERFSAQQFPDLHSELNLSSLELGDSALYFCASSVVEGKTEAFFGQGTRLTVV.

This chain uses TRBV6-9 with TRBJ2-1, with TRBD2 matching over 10 bases. The junction had 6 bases not matched to a gene; V was cut back by 3 bases and J by 4 bases. CDR1 is MNHGY and CDR2 is SVAAGI in the germline V gene. The CDR3 has 16 amino acids. The CDR3 coding sequence is TGTGCCAGCAGTTACCAGACTAGCGGGCGTTACAATGAGCAGTTCTTC. The encoded protein is CASSYQTSGRYNEQFF.